The 11 T cell receptor beta chains below were found in one sample sequenced in a study of tissue T cells after allogeneic stem cell transplantation. Time point given: mouse harvest day 7 after allogeneic transplant. Tail vein injection delivered 10^7 T-cell-depleted bone marrow cells and 10^6 splenic CD5+ T cells. Some clones are missing from TCRdb's copy, which holds only in-frame ones; the method was immunoSEQ multiplex PCR. The repertoire includes over 7,500 clones, about 50% of them detected once, and roughly 6.9% sits in the top ten. Sequenced: gut tissue. The receptor source for this set is a female BALB/c mouse given C57BL/6 T cells with graft-versus-host disease after an allogeneic hematopoietic cell transplant.

The count of this clone is one. Germline and genes: mouse. Sequencing ends 1 residue short of the CDR3 end; the germline J gene provides the rest. This chain uses TRBV12-2 with TRBJ2-7, with unresolved D. The CDR3 runs 12 residues. V lost 0 bases to trimming and J lost 4 bases, with 6 bases between them. Germline CDR1 reads SGHLS; CDR2 reads HYDKME. CDR3 sequence: CASSLPGYEQYF. The sequenced part of the CDR3 DNA is TGTGCCAGCTCTCTCCCGGGGTATGAACAGTAC.

As regards this clone: Genes here carry mouse names. From the germline J gene comes the end of the CDR3, since the read stops 1 residue before it. Other DNA sequences in the same sample also yield this CDR3. The rearrangement links TRBV26 to TRBJ2-4; no firm D call. CDR1 KGHPV and CDR2 FQNQEV come from the germline V gene (reference sequence). V lost 2 bases, J lost 3 bases, and 6 bases lay in between. This CDR3 is 13 amino acids long. The CDR3 loop is CASSLGRQNTLYF. The sequenced part of the CDR3 DNA is TGTGCCAGCAGTCTGGGACGACAAAACACCTTGTAC.

About this clone itself: The listed genes are named as in mouse. Read data end 1 residue before the CDR3 end; the end is taken from the germline J gene. The V and J genes are TRBV26 and TRBJ2-3; D is perhaps TRBD1 (6 bases). Germline V gene data show CDR1 as KGHPV and CDR2 as FQNQEV (reference sequence). V lost 3 bases and J lost 1, with 11 bases in between. The CDR3 has 15 residues. The CDR3 bases that were read are TGTGCCAGCAGTCTCGGCAGGGGAGGTGCAGAAACGCTGTAT. Translating it yields CASSLGRGGAETLY. The full CDR3 reads CASSLGRGGAETLYF.

This clone was picked up a small number of times. The genes and germline here are from mouse. The sequence runs out 1 residue before the end of the CDR3; the remainder is reconstructed from the germline J gene. V and J are TRBV26 and TRBJ1-1; 8 nucleotides agree with TRBD1. The CDR3 contains 16 residues. Germline CDR1 is KGHPV and CDR2 is FQNQEV (reference sequence). V lost 0 bases and J lost 0; bases outside the gene matches: 3. CDR3 bases read: TGTGCCAGCAGTCTGTCTCCAGGGGGCGCAAACACAGAAGTCTTC. Its protein is CASSLSPGGANTEVF. The whole CDR3 reads CASSLSPGGANTEVFF.

The sample holds a few counts of this clone. Here the gene names and germline are mouse. The DNA ends 1 residue before the CDR3 does, and the rest of the CDR3 is filled in from the germline J gene. The J gene is TRBJ2-7, the V gene TRBV13-3, with 8 positions matching TRBD2. This CDR3 is 13 amino acids long. CDR1 and CDR2 from the germline V gene are NNHDY and SYVADS. The trim removed 3 bases at V and 3 bases at J, leaving 2 bases unmatched. CDR3 DNA, as far as it was read: TGTGCCAGCAGTGGACTGGGGCACTATGAACAGTAC. Residues: CASSGLGHYEQY. The full CDR3 protein reads CASSGLGHYEQYF.

This clone was seen more than once but under ten times. Mouse gene names and germline throughout. The CDR3 goes on 1 residue after the read ends, and that part is filled in from the germline J gene. The chain recombines TRBV26 with TRBJ2-1, with 12 bases matching TRBD1. This CDR3 comprises 14 residues. Per the germline V gene, CDR1 is KGHPV and CDR2 is FQNQEV (reference sequence). V lost 7 bases and J lost 7; bases outside the gene matches: 5. The CDR3 here is CASTRDRGLAEQFF. Partial CDR3 DNA: TGTGCCAGCACCCGGGACAGGGGGCTGGCTGAGCAGTTC.

This clone has more than one count but fewer than ten. The gene symbols are mouse symbols. The CDR3 extends 1 residue past the end of the read, so its final part is completed from the germline J gene. The V call is TRBV14, the J call TRBJ1-1, with TRBD1 matching 7 bases. Germline values: CDR1 SGHDT, CDR2 FRDEAV. V gave up 1 base and J gave up 0 bases; unmatched junction bases: 0. The CDR3 is 14 residues long. CDR3 sequence: CASSFGTANTEVFF. CDR3 bases read: TGTGCCAGCAGTTTCGGGACAGCAAACACAGAAGTCTTC.

As concerns this clone: The gene symbols are mouse symbols. Sequencing ends 1 residue short of the CDR3 end; the germline J gene provides the rest. V is TRBV1 and J is TRBJ2-3; 8 nucleotides match TRBD2. The CDR3 is made up of 16 amino acids. V was pared by 0 bases and J by 3 bases, with 5 bases of the junction left unmatched. Germline assignment: CDR1 NSQYPW and CDR2 LRSPGD (reference sequence). The CDR3 bases that were read are TGCACCTGCAGTGCAGATCAAGGGGGGGCGGCAGAAACGCTGTAT. Translated: CTCSADQGGAAETLY. The CDR3 in full is CTCSADQGGAAETLYF. The variable domain in full, with the rest retrieved from reference TRBV1 and TRBJ2-3, is VTLLEQNPRWRLVPRGQAVNLRCILKNSQYPWMSWYQQDLQKQLQWLFTLRSPGDKEVKSLPGADYLATRVTDTELRLQVANMSQGRTLYCTCSADQGGAAETLYFGSGTRLTVL.

As for this clone: A read error is possible here, since a much larger clone lies one base away. Any gene name here is a mouse gene name. The CDR3 end is not reached by the read, which stops 1 residue before it; the germline J gene fills it in. Other DNA sequences from this sample encode an identical CDR3 as well. The chain joins TRBV26 to TRBJ2-7; D is undetermined. Trimming shortened V by 1 base and J by 4 bases, and 5 bases separated the two germline ends. Germline V CDR1 and CDR2: KGHPV, FQNQEV (reference sequence). The CDR3 contains 12 residues. The CDR3 here is CASSLLGYEQYF. The DNA read from the CDR3 is TGTGCCAGCAGTCTGTTGGGATATGAACAGTAC.

Regarding this clone: Gene and germline names: mouse. The read ends 1 residue before the CDR3 terminus; that terminus is restored from the germline J gene. V and J are TRBV5 and TRBJ2-5, with TRBD2 matching over 10 bases. The CDR3 is 16 residues long. Germline loops: CDR1 LGHNA, CDR2 YNLKQL (reference sequence). J gave up 0 bases and V 3 bases, and 3 bases lay outside the gene matches. The part of the CDR3 DNA that was read is TGTGCCAGCAGCCAGGACTGGGGGTTTAACCAAGACACCCAGTAC. It translates to CASSQDWGFNQDTQY. The CDR3 reads in full as CASSQDWGFNQDTQYF.

Notes on this clone: These gene names are mouse names. The read halts 1 residue ahead of the CDR3 end, with the missing end drawn from the germline J gene. The chain couples TRBV23 to TRBJ2-7; TRBD1 is the table's D call, not checked against the DNA. The germline V gene has CDR1 KGHTA and CDR2 FQNQQP. The CDR3 runs 14 residues. The chain's CDR3 is CSSSPGQGVYEQYF. The covered CDR3 bases are TGCTCCAGCAGTCCCGGACAGGGGGTCTATGAACAGTAC.